This T cell receptor (beta chain) was documented in a study of blood T cell repertoires in COVID-19. The overall study: In each case, the material was cDNA or gDNA derived from T cells, B-cell-depleted T cells, or PBMCs.

CDR3 size: 15 residues. V was pared by 2 bases and J by 0 bases, with 8 bases between. The germline V gene has CDR1 KGHSH and CDR2 LQKENI. Only in-frame clones appear in the TCRdb table, and some are missing; sequencing was by immunoSEQ multiplex PCR. The sample includes under 200,000 clones, around 87% of them seen just once. This receptor was obtained from a woman aged 80 or older with COVID-19, enrolled during active disease. The chain links TRBV18 to TRBJ1-3; the D is unclear. Sequencing used peripheral blood. The CDR3 here is CASSPSQFSGNTIYF. CDR3 in DNA: TGTGCCAGCTCACCAAGCCAATTCTCTGGAAACACCATATATTTT.